The present TCR beta chain was sequenced within a study of blood T cells in healthy people across ages. Through a sample-barcoded 5' primer and a J-beta primer mix, a second PCR was run for roughly 6 to 11 cycles. TCRdb re-derived calls from the 5' RACE reads in MiXCR, one entry per CDR3 protein. In the table there are 1.5 million to 2 million distinct CDR3 sequences, roughly a third of which are singletons. Healthy individuals of Caucasian origin from Russia, aged about 6 to 95, served as donors. The germline CDR1 and CDR2 sequences are MNHEY and SMNVEV (reference sequence). Trimming removed 3 bases from V and 8 bases from J, with 11 bases in between. The length of the CDR3 is 14 residues.

The V and J genes are TRBV27 and TRBJ1-6; D is ambiguous. This sequence was found in a woman in her 30s in good health. Sequencing used blood. The CDR3 DNA is TGTGCCAGCAGTTTTTCCGGATCGGATTCACCCCTCCACTTT. Residues: CASSFSGSDSPLHF.